Below, 5 T cell receptor beta chains from the same sample are listed, as sequenced in a study of beta chain features in type 1 diabetes (dated by TCRdb to the late 2010s). Libraries were built with the immunoSEQ multiplex PCR assay. The High Capacity cDNA Reverse Transcription Kit was used to reverse transcribe all of the isolated RNA, meaning that expressed TCRB transcripts were what got sequenced. The table was pulled from immuneACCESS by TCRdb, which kept in-frame rearrangements only. Such tables lose some clones; where checked, under half of the loss comes from unresolved V genes, and the rest has no known cause. For this sample the table gives under 90,000 clones, of which roughly 34% were detected only once. Together, the top ten hold about 0.5% of the sample. Sequencing input: stem cell memory CD4+ T cells from blood. The sample's cell subset or site, from its label and the paper: stem cell-like memory CD4+ T cells. All receptors come from a woman aged 18-30 years in good health.

The rearrangement uses TRBV28 and TRBJ1-2; TRBD1 might be the D (5 bases). The germline gives CDR1 MDHEN, CDR2 SYDVKM. CDR3 size: 13 residues. Trimming stripped 5 bases from V and 3 bases from J, with 10 bases between. This CDR3 reads CASSRGRDYGYTF. As DNA, the CDR3 is TGTGCCAGCAGTCGGGGGAGGGACTATGGCTACACCTTC.

The rearrangement links TRBV7-8 to TRBJ2-4, with D possibly TRBD2 on 7 matching bases. The CDR3 covers 13 residues. V dropped 5 bases and J dropped 9 bases, with 14 bases sitting between them. Germline CDR1 and CDR2: SGHVS and FQNEAQ. In nucleotides, the CDR3 is TGTGCCAGCAGCAGGGGGGGGGTGAGCATTCAGTACTTC. It specifies CASSRGGVSIQYF. Filled out from reference TRBV7-8 and TRBJ2-4, the complete variable domain reads GAGVSQSPRYKVAKRGQDVALRCDPISGHVSLFWYQQALGQGPEFLTYFQNEAQLDKSGLPSDRFFAERPEGSVSTLKIQRTQQEDSAVYLCASSRGGVSIQYFGAGTRLSVL.

The rearrangement joins TRBV2 to TRBJ2-7, with D tentatively TRBD1 (6 bases). The CDR3 runs to 12 residues. V dropped 6 bases and J dropped 3 bases, with 9 bases sitting between them. Germline loops: CDR1 SNHLY, CDR2 FYNNEI. This chain's CDR3 is CASREDSYEQYF. Written as DNA, the CDR3 is TGTGCCAGCAGAGAGGACAGCTACGAGCAGTACTTC. The full variable domain, in which reference TRBV2 and TRBJ2-7 provide the parts outside the CDR3, is EPEVTQTPSHQVTQMGQEVILRCVPISNHLYFYWYRQILGQKVEFLVSFYNNEISEKSEIFDDQFSVERPDGSNFTLKIRSTKLEDSAMYFCASREDSYEQYFGPGTRLTVT.

V is TRBV9 and J is TRBJ2-5; 11 bases line up with TRBD2. Gene TRBJ2-7 matches the end of the DNA better, so the J call may be wrong. The CDR3 spans 16 residues. The germline CDR1 and CDR2 sequences are SGDLS and YYNGEE. The CDR3 DNA reads TGTGCCAGCAGCGCGGGAGGGACTAGCGGCCCCTACGAGCAGTACTTC. Its protein product is CASSAGGTSGPYEQYF.

This chain links TRBV7-3 with TRBJ2-3; D is perhaps TRBD2 (5 bases). There are 14 residues in the CDR3. CDR1 and CDR2 (germline): SGHTA, FQGTGA. The germline V and J ends were trimmed by 4 bases and 6 bases, with 14 bases remaining between them. CDR3 sequence (DNA): TGTGCCAGCAGCTCAACGATACCGGGGGATACGCAGTATTTT. Translation: CASSSTIPGDTQYF.